A selection of T cell receptor beta chains follows, all from one sample in a study of blood T cell repertoires in COVID-19. TCRdb's table, derived via immunoSEQ multiplex PCR, lists solely in-frame clones and lacks some. The data hold 250,000 to 300,000 clones, with over 80% observed a single time. Sequenced sample: peripheral blood. These TCRs come from a man in his fifties or sixties who had recovered from COVID-19. Each CDR3 is given with its conserved first and last residue. The D gene is left open where the match is weak. Part of the rows lack a size; the others show once, few, many or a class for expanded clones.

J	size	D	V	CDR3	DNA
TRBJ2-1	-	TRBD2	TRBV5-1	CASQPGREGNEQFF	TGCGCCAGCCAACCAGGCAGGGAGGGCAATGAGCAGTTCTTC
TRBJ1-2	-	-	TRBV4-1	CASSQDRGGVGNYGYTF	TGCGCCAGCAGCCAAGATCGTGGGGGGGTGGGAAACTATGGCTACACCTTC
TRBJ2-6	-	-	TRBV10-2	CASRAGTLNSGANVLTF	TGCGCCAGCAGGGCCGGGACACTAAACTCTGGGGCCAACGTCCTGACTTTC
TRBJ1-1	-	-	TRBV5-5	CASSLTKNTEAFF	TGTGCCAGCAGCCTGACAAAGAACACTGAAGCTTTCTTT
TRBJ2-6	-	-	TRBV7-2	CASSFYSHRLGGNNVLTF	TGTGCCAGCAGCTTTTATAGCCACAGATTAGGAGGCAACAACGTCCTGACTTTC
TRBJ2-6	-	-	TRBV18	CASSPPSRPGANVLTF	TGTGCCAGCTCACCACCGTCCAGGCCTGGGGCCAACGTCCTGACTTTC
TRBJ2-7	-	TRBD2	TRBV5-4	CASSLGGGGPGLASEQYF	TGTGCCAGCAGCTTGGGAGGCGGGGGTCCGGGACTAGCGTCCGAGCAGTACTTC
TRBJ1-1	-	-	TRBV12-3/TRBV12-4	CASRQGQRGAFF	TGTGCCAGCAGGCAGGGGCAGAGGGGAGCTTTCTTT
TRBJ2-1	many	-	TRBV2	CASSVDRREQFF	TGTGCCAGCAGCGTCGACAGAAGGGAGCAGTTCTTC
TRBJ1-1	-	-	TRBV2	CASSGGGGVVAFF	TGTGCCAGCAGTGGAGGGGGAGGGGTGGTTGCTTTCTTT
TRBJ2-3	-	-	TRBV3-1/TRBV3-2	CASSQVGPGATDTQYF	TGTGCCAGCAGCCAAGTCGGTCCGGGAGCGACAGATACGCAGTATTTT
TRBJ2-1	-	TRBD2	TRBV7-2	CASSKRPGLAEYNEQFF	TGTGCCAGCAGCAAGCGTCCGGGACTAGCGGAATACAATGAGCAGTTCTTC
TRBJ1-2	-	TRBD1	TRBV3-1/TRBV3-2	CASSQGGTGLRGVGYTF	TGTGCCAGCAGCCAAGGGGGGACAGGGCTTAGGGGAGTTGGCTACACCTTC
TRBJ1-2	-	-	TRBV28	CASSSFPLIYGYTF	TGTGCCAGCAGTTCTTTTCCCCTAATCTATGGCTACACCTTC
TRBJ2-2	-	-	TRBV11-2	CASSQAGELFF	TGTGCCAGCAGCCAGGCGGGGGAGCTGTTTTTT
TRBJ1-4	-	-	TRBV7-9	CASSYITREGYEKLFF	TGTGCCAGCAGCTATATTACCAGGGAGGGTTATGAAAAACTGTTTTTT
TRBJ2-7	-	TRBD1	TRBV19	CASSMKGTGSYEQYF	TGTGCCAGTAGTATGAAAGGGACAGGCTCCTACGAGCAGTACTTC
TRBJ2-3	-	TRBD2	TRBV5-1	CASSTGLAGGGTDTQYF	TGCGCCAGCAGCACCGGACTAGCGGGGGGGGGCACAGATACGCAGTATTTT
TRBJ2-1	-	-	TRBV29-1	CSVERYHPYNEQFF	TGCAGCGTTGAGAGGTACCACCCCTACAATGAGCAGTTCTTC
TRBJ1-5	-	TRBD1	TRBV6-5	CASRPDRGNQPQHF	TGTGCCAGCAGGCCGGACAGGGGCAATCAGCCCCAGCATTTT
TRBJ2-2	-	-	TRBV7-2	CASSRDLGRTGELFF	TGTGCCAGCAGCAGGGACTTGGGGCGCACCGGGGAGCTGTTTTTT
TRBJ1-6	few	-	TRBV3-1/TRBV3-2	CASSPYIGGDNSPLHF	TGTGCCAGCAGCCCTTATATTGGAGGCGATAATTCACCCCTCCACTTT
TRBJ1-4	-	-	TRBV6-1	CASSEGLQGREKLFF	TGTGCCAGCAGTGAAGGTCTACAGGGACGTGAAAAACTGTTTTTT
TRBJ2-7	-	TRBD1	TRBV12-3/TRBV12-4	CASSWTGVGEQYF	TGTGCCAGCAGTTGGACAGGGGTGGGCGAGCAGTACTTC
TRBJ2-7	-	-	TRBV10-3	CAIGQGSSGSYEQYF	TGTGCCATCGGTCAGGGGTCTAGCGGTTCCTACGAGCAGTACTTC
TRBJ2-1	-	TRBD2	TRBV19	CASTRAATSGSIPSSYNEQFF	TGTGCCAGTACCAGGGCCGCGACTAGCGGGAGTATCCCCAGCTCCTACAATGAGCAGTTCTTC
TRBJ2-5	once	TRBD1	TRBV10-2	CASRDRVSETQYF	TGCGCCAGCCGGGACAGGGTGTCAGAGACCCAGTACTTC
TRBJ1-5	few	TRBD1	TRBV3-1/TRBV3-2	CASSRQGASQPQHF	TGTGCCAGCAGCCGACAGGGGGCAAGTCAGCCCCAGCATTTT
TRBJ2-2	-	-	TRBV5-4	CASSYGLTGELFF	TGTGCCAGCAGCTATGGACTCACCGGGGAGCTGTTTTTT
TRBJ2-3	once	TRBD2	TRBV4-1	CASSQLAASTDTQYF	TGCGCCAGCAGCCAACTAGCGGCGAGCACAGATACGCAGTATTTT
TRBJ2-4	-	-	TRBV2	CASSELRGLAKNIQYF	TGTGCCAGCAGTGAGTTACGGGGTTTAGCCAAAAACATTCAGTACTTC
TRBJ2-7	-	-	TRBV7-9	CASSPRTVGSEQYF	TGTGCCAGCAGCCCAAGGACGGTCGGGAGCGAGCAGTACTTC
TRBJ2-7	-	-	TRBV18	CASSREGAHEQYF	TGTGCCAGCTCCCGCGAGGGAGCCCACGAGCAGTACTTC
TRBJ2-5	-	-	TRBV11-1	CASSHPSFEETQYF	TGTGCCAGCAGCCACCCCTCTTTTGAGGAGACCCAGTACTTC
TRBJ2-5	-	TRBD1	TRBV29-1	CSVERPDRGRETQYF	TGCAGCGTTGAAAGGCCCGACAGGGGTCGGGAGACCCAGTACTTC
TRBJ1-2	few	-	TRBV19	CASSIGHSNYGYTF	TGTGCCAGTAGTATTGGACACAGTAACTATGGCTACACCTTC
TRBJ1-1	-	-	TRBV10-2	CASGEGWLNTEAFF	TGCGCCAGCGGGGAGGGGTGGTTGAACACTGAAGCTTTCTTT
TRBJ1-2	-	-	TRBV25-1	CASSELTGGHIYGYTF	TGTGCCAGCAGTGAATTGACGGGGGGGCATATCTATGGCTACACCTTC
TRBJ2-7	-	-	TRBV6-1	CASSEGLGVAYEQYF	TGTGCCAGCAGTGAAGGGCTGGGAGTAGCCTACGAGCAGTACTTC
TRBJ1-5	-	-	TRBV12-3/TRBV12-4	CASSFSRNQPQHF	TGTGCCAGCAGTTTTAGCCGCAATCAGCCCCAGCATTTT
TRBJ2-1	-	-	TRBV11-2	CASSLVSAVDEQFF	TGTGCCAGCAGCTTAGTGTCAGCGGTTGATGAGCAGTTCTTC
TRBJ2-2	-	TRBD2	TRBV6-1	CASRFGGGPGELFF	TGTGCCAGCAGGTTCGGGGGAGGGCCCGGGGAGCTGTTTTTT
TRBJ1-1	-	TRBD1	TRBV5-6	CASSGRGRGTEAFF	TGTGCCAGCAGCGGCAGGGGGCGAGGCACTGAAGCTTTCTTT
TRBJ2-5	-	TRBD1	TRBV7-6	CASSFGTGGPNQETQYF	TGTGCCAGCAGCTTCGGGACAGGGGGTCCTAACCAAGAGACCCAGTACTTC